These T cell receptor beta chains were read from a single sample in a study of cytomegalovirus exposure and HLA in healthy donors. Some clones are missing from TCRdb's copy, which holds only in-frame ones; the method was immunoSEQ multiplex PCR. The data contain around 63,000 clones, roughly 73% of them singletons. Sequencing was carried out using PBMCs. The receptors stem from a man aged 35 to 55 in good health and CMV-seronegative. CDR3s leave out the opening cysteine and the closing phenylalanine or tryptophan.

J gene,V gene,CDR3 protein
TRBJ2-7,TRBV6-5,ASTPSGRAREQY
TRBJ1-5,TRBV6-1,ASREGQFFNQPQH
TRBJ2-5,TRBV2,ASSETGAGEQY
TRBJ1-2,TRBV19,ASSTILTGGNYGYT
TRBJ2-1,TRBV11-3,ASSPTGREERQF
TRBJ2-7,TRBV19,ASSIGPGSSYEQY
TRBJ1-5,TRBV5-8,ASTGRGDLDNQPQH
TRBJ2-3,TRBV10-1,ASSESMGASTDTQY
TRBJ2-1,TRBV5-4,ASSPGGGRGEQF
TRBJ1-1,TRBV18,ASSPRGQGTAAF
TRBJ1-5,TRBV19,ASSMEPSAGNQPQH
TRBJ2-1,TRBV5-4,ASSSGLAGGVGSPSNEQF
TRBJ2-5,TRBV28,ASSGGPGQGVRETQY
TRBJ2-7,TRBV29-1,SARAGGEGAKQY
TRBJ1-3,TRBV23-1,ASINRAVNTIY
TRBJ2-4,TRBV29-1,SVVETVGKNIQY
TRBJ2-3,TRBV9,ASSVEGAEDTQY
TRBJ2-1,TRBV9,ASSVSGSSDEQF
TRBJ1-2,TRBV15,ATSRVGQGRLSYGYT
TRBJ2-3,TRBV29-1,SVDVGPGGGPRDTQY
TRBJ1-1,TRBV21-1,ASPPQGGAF
TRBJ1-2,TRBV5-1,ASNYRGLNYGYT
TRBJ2-2,TRBV7-9,ASSPRGGQRNTGELF
TRBJ1-5,TRBV6-5,ASRRTGQNQPQH
TRBJ2-7,TRBV7-9,SSSHTFYEQY
TRBJ2-2,TRBV11-2,ASSLAWLNTGELF
TRBJ2-7,TRBV7-2,ASSLGTGGSYEQY
TRBJ2-3,TRBV15,ATSRDPLAGSTDTQY
TRBJ1-1,TRBV5-4,ASSLATGETEAF
TRBJ1-3,TRBV6-5,ASSYSMAGARDTIY
TRBJ2-7,TRBV1,TSSQGLAGGPGYEQY
TRBJ2-3,TRBV5-1,ASSSDYITDTQY
TRBJ1-6,TRBV4-2,ASSQDLRGDHNSPLH
TRBJ1-2,TRBV5-1,ASSPRTGQGYGYT
TRBJ2-2,TRBV4-1,ASSLRTGGNTGELF
TRBJ2-1,TRBV2,ASSLLTGVSYNEQF
TRBJ2-7,TRBV6-5,ASSYLGEGGYEQY
TRBJ2-7,TRBV7-7,ASSLGVSGSEQY
TRBJ2-7,TRBV6-1,AAQAVHTYEQY
TRBJ1-2,TRBV28,ASTGLRGYGYT
TRBJ1-1,TRBV5-1,ASRRDRGNTEAF
TRBJ2-7,TRBV6-5,ASSYSGDFGHEQY
TRBJ2-3,TRBV28,ASSFLAGTDTQY
TRBJ1-4,TRBV21-1,ASSKLVQGAIEYEKLF
TRBJ2-3,TRBV15,ATSKGSSGSYSRTDTQY
TRBJ2-7,TRBV19,ASSRSGTGPIYEQY